This T cell receptor (beta chain) was obtained from a study of human T cells and chemical hapten exposure. Study as a whole: Readings were taken at 6 days from patch tests that had applied 0.01% DPC to the upper back. Small pooled library volume differences chiefly drove per-sample TCR yield variation.

The time point: patch test 3, about 24 weeks after DPC sensitization. Regarding treatment: therapeutic diphenylcyclopropenone sensitization with weekly scalp DPC. Germline-derived CDR1 and CDR2 are SGHNT and YYREEE (reference sequence). Trimming took off 4 bases at V and 3 bases at J, with 17 bases between the two ends. This CDR3 has 15 amino acids. During construction of the library, unique molecular identifiers were attached to individual cDNA molecules for quantitative, reproducible TCR counting. One entry per CDR3 protein results from TCRdb running MiXCR on the RACE reads. The sample includes 50,000 to 60,000 distinct CDR3 sequences, roughly 12% of them seen just once.

Sequenced here: whole blood, sampled in connection with sensitization to the hapten diphenylcyclopropenone (DPC). The V call is TRBV5-4, the J call TRBJ2-7; D uncertain. This clonotype was obtained from a man younger than 40 with alopecia areata. Some clones in this sample may be carry-over from other donors' samples. The CDR3 here is CASSPDPLLDYEQYF. CDR3 nucleotide sequence: TGTGCCAGCAGCCCCGACCCCCTCCTAGACTACGAGCAGTACTTC.